A single TCR beta chain is shown here with its context. The CDR3 is cut off 3 residues early in the read; its end comes from the germline J gene. CDR1 and CDR2 from the germline V gene are SGHRS and YFSETQ. There are 15 residues in the CDR3. V was cut by 7 bases and J by 0 bases, with 13 bases left in between. The sample is drawn from a study of Tregs in tolerant kidney transplant recipients. Only in-frame clones appear in the TCRdb table, and some are missing; sequencing was by immunoSEQ multiplex PCR. The ten top clones account for about 0.83%, within a sample of approximately 50,000 clones. The chain couples TRBV5-1 to TRBJ1-4, with a possible D match to TRBD1 (5 bases). The clonotype comes from a human donor who received a combined kidney and bone marrow transplant. The sample was CD4+ T cells from blood, taken before the transplant. CDR3 region: CASSIRGSTNEKLFF. The covered CDR3 bases are TGCGCCAGCTCCATACGGGGGTCAACTAATGAAAAA.